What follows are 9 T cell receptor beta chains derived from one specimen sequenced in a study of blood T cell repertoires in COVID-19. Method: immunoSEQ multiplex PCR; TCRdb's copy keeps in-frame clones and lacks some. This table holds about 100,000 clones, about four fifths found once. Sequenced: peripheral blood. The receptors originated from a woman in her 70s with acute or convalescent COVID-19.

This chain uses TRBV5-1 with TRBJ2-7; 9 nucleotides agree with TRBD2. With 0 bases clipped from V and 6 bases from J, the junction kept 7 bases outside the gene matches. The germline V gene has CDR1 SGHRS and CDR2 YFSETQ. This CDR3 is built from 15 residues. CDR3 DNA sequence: TGCGCCAGCAGCTTGGAGCTAGCGGGAACCCCCGAGCAGTACTTC. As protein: CASSLELAGTPEQYF.

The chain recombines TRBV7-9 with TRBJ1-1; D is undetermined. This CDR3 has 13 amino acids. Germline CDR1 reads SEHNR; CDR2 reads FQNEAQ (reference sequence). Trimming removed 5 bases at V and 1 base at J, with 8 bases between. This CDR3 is CASSGLQNTEAFF. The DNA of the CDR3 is TGTGCCAGCAGCGGGCTCCAGAACACTGAAGCTTTCTTT.

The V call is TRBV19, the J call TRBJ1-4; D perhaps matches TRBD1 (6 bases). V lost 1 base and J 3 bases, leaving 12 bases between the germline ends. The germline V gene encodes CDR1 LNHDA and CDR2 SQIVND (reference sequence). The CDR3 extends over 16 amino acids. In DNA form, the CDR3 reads TGTGCCAGTAGTATAGCGGGGGGGGCGGCTAATGAAAAACTGTTTTTT. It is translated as CASSIAGGAANEKLFF. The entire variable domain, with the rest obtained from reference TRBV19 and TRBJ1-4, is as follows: DGGITQSPKYLFRKEGQNVTLSCEQNLNHDAMYWYRQDPGQGLRLIYYSQIVNDFQKGDIAEGYSVSREKKESFPLTVTSAQKNPTAFYLCASSIAGGAANEKLFFGSGTQLSVL.

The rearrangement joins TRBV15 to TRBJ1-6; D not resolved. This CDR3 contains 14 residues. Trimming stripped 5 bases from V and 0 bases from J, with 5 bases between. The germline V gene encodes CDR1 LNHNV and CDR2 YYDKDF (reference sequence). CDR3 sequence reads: CATSSSSYNSPLHF. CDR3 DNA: TGTGCCACCAGCTCGAGCTCCTATAATTCACCCCTCCACTTT.

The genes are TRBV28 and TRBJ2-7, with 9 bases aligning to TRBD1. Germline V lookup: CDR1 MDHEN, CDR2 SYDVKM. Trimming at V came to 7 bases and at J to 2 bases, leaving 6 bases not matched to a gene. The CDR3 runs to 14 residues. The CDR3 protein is CASNPGTGPYEQYF. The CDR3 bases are TGTGCCAGCAACCCCGGGACAGGGCCCTACGAGCAGTACTTC.

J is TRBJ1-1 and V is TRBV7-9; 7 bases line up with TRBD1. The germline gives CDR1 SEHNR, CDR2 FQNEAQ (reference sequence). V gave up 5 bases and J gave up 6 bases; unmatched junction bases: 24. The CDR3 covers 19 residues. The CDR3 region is CASSAVLKGAPLVEAEAFF. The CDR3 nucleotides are TGTGCCAGCAGCGCCGTCTTAAAGGGGGCGCCCCTCGTTGAGGCTGAAGCTTTCTTT.

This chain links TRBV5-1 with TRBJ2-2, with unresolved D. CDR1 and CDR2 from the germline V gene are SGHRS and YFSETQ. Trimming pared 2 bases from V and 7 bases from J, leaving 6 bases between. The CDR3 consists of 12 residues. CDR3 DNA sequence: TGCGCCAGCAGCTTTTTAAACGGGGAGCTGTTTTTT. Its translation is CASSFLNGELFF.

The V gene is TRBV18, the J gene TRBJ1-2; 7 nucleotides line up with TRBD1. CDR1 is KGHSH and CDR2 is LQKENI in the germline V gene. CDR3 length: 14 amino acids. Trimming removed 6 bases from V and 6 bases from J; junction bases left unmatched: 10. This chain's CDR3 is CASSRGTGENGYTF. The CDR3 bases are TGTGCCAGCTCCCGAGGCACAGGGGAAAATGGCTACACCTTC.

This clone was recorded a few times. Written as DNA, the CDR3 is TGTGCCAGCTTGGGAGCCTACGAGCAGTACGTC. Translating it yields CASLGAYEQYV. This chain links TRBV6-5 with TRBJ2-7; D is perhaps TRBD2 (5 bases). Germline V gene data show CDR1 as MNHEY and CDR2 as SVGAGI. The CDR3 loop spans 11 amino acids. V was shortened by 8 bases and J by 2 bases, with 7 bases between the two germline ends.